This TCR beta chain comes out of a study of cytomegalovirus exposure and HLA in healthy donors (dated by TCRdb to about 2017). For the study in its entirety: In an earlier analysis of roughly 500 of the donors, 250 to 350 Gb of sequence data and just under 120 million unique TCR beta sequences from about 180 million T cells were reported. Roughly 300 gigabases of sequencing data and 91 million or so unique TCR sequences made up an early release that covered some 640 HLA-typed donors. The genetic ancestry cluster associated with self-reported Caucasian donors included about 84% of the roughly 380 genotyped donors. The aim of the study was to test whether cataloging public T cell receptors could identify signatures of past pathogen exposure. The study used immunosequencing to profile the T cell repertoires of 600 to 850 subjects and linked those repertoires to cytomegalovirus serostatus. Besides the first cohort of approximately 710 subjects, a separate validation cohort made up of over a hundred different subjects was used. To predict cytomegalovirus infection status, the study combined high-throughput TCR immunosequencing, statistical association of individual TCRs with disease status, and machine learning. In a later analysis, previously published TCR beta repertoires from 550 to 700 donors were re-analyzed and high-resolution HLA genotyping was added so that TCR occurrence patterns could be studied. Rather than using new phenotypic data, the later analysis identified candidate immune exposures from TCR beta sequences and from how often those sequences occurred across donors. In an earlier analysis of more than 550 of the donors, high-throughput TCR beta sequencing was used to judge whether each TCR beta V gene segment behaved as functional or pseudogenic. Donor age, sex, ethnicity and CMV serostatus were compiled alongside the repertoire data. A later genetic analysis took genome-wide SNP genotypes for about 55% of the roughly 700 donors and used that subset as a discovery cohort. All discovery cohort repertoires had been generated using a single sequencing platform. Class I and class II HLA loci were covered by the typing at four-digit resolution. The number of donors typed differed by locus, with about 629-640 for A, B, C, DRB1 and DQB1, roughly 520 for DQA1, over 600 for DPA1, and some 470 for DPB1. Four or five DR-DQ haplotypes were handled as single units for association and clustering because linkage in the cohort was strong. Among under 450 genotyped donors of the cohort, an average of about 240,000 unique TCR beta nucleotide sequences were sequenced per donor, 15% to 20% of them non-productive.

Here V drops 3 bases and J drops 0 bases, and the junction holds 4 bases not matched to any gene. The CDR3 contains 15 residues, cysteine and phenylalanine counted. The kept DNA is CDR3 alone, 45 bases in frame from the first base. From the germline V gene (reference sequence), CDR1 is PRHDT and CDR2 is FYEKMQ. The library was generated by the immunoSEQ multiplex PCR assay. For the multiplex PCR, a mixture combining 60 forward primers for TCR Vbeta segments and 13 reverse primers for TCR Jbeta segments was used. The CDR3 region of rearranged TCR beta genes was amplified from genomic DNA by a multiplex PCR assay. On the Illumina HiSeq System, the amplified TCR beta libraries were sequenced as 87-base-pair reads. Per the original workflow: A later analysis tallied about 77 million unique TCR beta chains across the 666 repertoires, and about 10 million of those chains were shared by two or more donors. Raw reads were error-corrected and collapsed into unique sequences with a nearest-neighbor algorithm that merged closely related sequences to remove PCR and sequencing errors. To assign V, D and J gene segments, CDR3 sequences were aligned to IMGT reference sequences. For a sequence to be retained, at least a six-nucleotide match to both a V gene segment and a J gene segment was required. A rearrangement counted as productive if the CDR3 had no stop codons and remained in frame with V and J, and every other rearrangement counted as non-productive. CDR3 was defined by IMGT convention, running from the second conserved V-encoded cysteine to the conserved J-encoded phenylalanine. The earlier analysis of fewer than 700 of the donors excluded sequences that lacked an unambiguous match to a single V gene segment. In an earlier analysis of approximately 550 of the donors, V segments were called functional above 56.7% productive rearrangements and were called segregating when the between-donor standard deviation exceeded 5%. A statistical classification framework was built to diagnose cytomegalovirus status from the catalog of TCR beta chain sequences. V and J gene assignment, in a later analysis, came from comparing TCR nucleotide sequences with IMGT/GENE-DB human TR gene sequences. A later analysis assigned CDR3 sequences and most-parsimonious VDJ recombination scenarios with the TCRdist pipeline. In a later analysis, each TCR beta chain was defined by its CDR3 amino acid sequence together with its V-gene family, and reads lacking a unique V-gene family were excluded. As a way to deal with suspected cross-contamination and a sequencing artifact, a later analysis dropped 592 nucleotide sequences that were highly shared and had low generation probability. A later analysis calculated a clonal expansion index for each public chain from normalized within-repertoire ranks of inferred template counts. In a later analysis, generation probabilities were computed with a VDJ recombination model fitted to out-of-frame rearrangements, and the resulting probabilities were checked against IGoR. A later analysis scored TCR-TCR, TCR-HLA and TCR-CMV co-occurrence with hypergeometric tests, applying a repertoire-size bias correction to TCR pairs. In a later analysis, false discovery rates were estimated by permuting HLA or CMV assignments 20 times. In a later analysis, co-occurring TCRs were grouped using DBSCAN, with TCRdist sequence similarity added in when clustering inside HLA-allele-positive subsets. Repertoires with fewer than 30,000 or more than 120,000 public chains were left out of co-occurrence clustering, as were five repertoires with anomalous nucleotide sharing. TCRdb's version of the immuneACCESS table is confined to in-frame rearrangements and falls short of the full clone set. An unresolved V gene accounts for under half of the shortfall where checked; the remainder is of unknown origin. V and J calls and clone size are given by that table; D and trimming were obtained from the DNA. The sample yields over 150,000 clones; 60% to 80% were counted once. The ten largest clones represent roughly 12% of the sample.

The cohort consisted of 600 or so healthy bone marrow donors. All cohort members were sampled while nominally healthy, although unrecorded immune exposures were likely present. The donor tested CMV seropositive, placing the donor among the 250 to 350 seropositive members of the cohort. Each donor provided a peripheral blood sample, and peripheral blood mononuclear cells were used for TCR beta sequencing. Genomic DNA extraction from the blood cell samples was performed with the Qiagen DNeasy Blood Extraction Kit. Results and caveats for the whole study, not just this receptor: Three of the identified cytomegalovirus-associated TCR beta chains were confirmed in vitro to be specific for cytomegalovirus antigens. While some public TCRs were present in many individuals, most TCR sequences turned up only very rarely across donors. The study gave a list of about 160 TCR beta chains associated with cytomegalovirus. The only immune exposure information available for the cohort was CMV serostatus. An association between a missense DCLRE1C variant and V-gene and J-gene trimming of TCR beta chains was found in a later genetic analysis and replicated in an independent cohort. A further reported finding was that TCR beta sequences accurately predicted the HLA-A and HLA-B alleles for most subjects in the first cohort. Compared with equally common non-associated chains, HLA-associated TCR beta chains in a later analysis were more clonally expanded and had lower generation probabilities. In both the original and validation cohorts, the classifier was reported to diagnose cytomegalovirus status with high specificity and sensitivity. In a later genetic analysis, fewer N-insertions in productive TCRs were reported among donors in an Asian-associated ancestry cluster than the roughly 710-donor mean. When HLA alleles, especially DR and DQ, strongly co-occurred, attributing TCR associations to individual alleles was difficult. Linkage disequilibrium might explain the correlated functional status among segregating V segments, but an unknown experimental factor could not be ruled out. In a later analysis, 15,000 to 20,000 TCR beta sequences were associated with specific HLA alleles at a false discovery rate of 0.05. The earlier analysis of approximately 560 of the donors excluded 15 to 20 rarely observed V segments, including chromosome 9 orphons, because counts were too low. The authors suggested that the approach could potentially be generalized to other disease states and immunological phenotypes. According to a later analysis, parvovirus B19, influenza, CMV and Epstein-Barr virus appeared linked to several top co-occurrence clusters. HLA typing was unavailable for some donors at each locus, so association tests used only the typed subset. A cluster of highly shared sequence variants was judged likely to represent a technical artifact of the sequencing pipeline. The 87-base-pair reads could not distinguish some IMGT-functional V segments, including TRBV6-2 and TRBV6-3, so those segments were excluded. The presence/absence analyses assumed that sequencing depth was roughly uniform across donors, and that assumption may not be true. According to a later analysis, most CMV-associated TCR beta chains appeared to be HLA-restricted, and the HLA associations seemed to be driven largely by CMV exposure. In an earlier analysis of a few hundred of the donors, most TCR beta V segments were observed in productive rearrangements about 90% or about 30% of the time, broadly matching IMGT annotations. In a later analysis, the rate of TCR association differed among HLA loci, with DRB1 alleles having the most associated TCRs and HLA-C alleles having the fewest. Only TCR beta chains were sequenced in this cohort, and the absence of alpha or paired-chain data limited detectable features.

On this clone itself: No antigen is known for it. Qualities for individual bases were not recorded, and no much larger clone is one base off.

The V and J segments used are TRBV13 and TRBJ2-7; the central 8 bases match TRBD1. Sequenced material: PBMCs. This receptor was identified in a man aged 25 to 45 in good health and CMV-seropositive. The encoded CDR3 is CASSLRQGSSYEQYF. In nucleotide form, the sequence is TGTGCCAGCAGCTTGAGACAGGGGAGCTCCTACGAGCAGTACTTC.